This TCR beta chain was obtained from a study of graft-versus-host responses after intestinal transplantation. The overall study: Each recipient received anti-thymocyte globulin induction, then tacrolimus and steroids for two to three years.

There are 18 residues in the CDR3. Germline CDR1 is KGHSH and CDR2 is LQKENI. Study-level results: Recipient marrow contained GvH clones, some of which appeared first in ileum or blood. Early after transplant, HvG declines were associated with peak levels of circulating GvH clones.

Profiled with immunoSEQ multiplex PCR; TCRdb holds only in-frame clones, not every one. This repertoire shows around 25,000 clones, approximately 40% found once; its top ten account for 0.66%. Worth noting for this clone: At one end, the junction sequence differs from germline, possibly due to a read error.

The authors sorted proliferating CFSE-low CD3+CD4+ and CD3+CD8+ responders after the reaction. Source: alloreactive CD4+ T cells from a mixed lymphocyte reaction culture, taken before intestinal transplant. The sample's subset: CFSE-low proliferating T cells sorted from roughly six-day pre-transplant mixed lymphocyte reaction (GvH or HvG direction). V is TRBV18 and J is TRBJ2-3; 10 bases are a match to TRBD2. The source of this sequence is a human patient who received an intestinal transplant. The CDR3 is CASPPWLAGVGQLNTQYF. The CDR3 nucleotides are TGTGCCAGCCCACCATGGCTAGCGGGAGTTGGGCAATTAAATACGCAGTATTTT.